Each of the 5 T cell receptor beta chains below was sequenced from the same sample in a study of blood T cells in healthy people across ages. It was with a sample-barcoded 5' primer and a J-beta primer mix that a second PCR of about 6 to 12 cycles was run. MiXCR, applied by TCRdb to the 5' RACE reads, yields one record per CDR3 protein. Of more than 700,000 distinct CDR3 sequences listed, 50% to 65% are singletons. The specimen was blood. These receptors were obtained from a man older than 75 in good health.

The chain links TRBV11-2 to TRBJ2-7; 10 bases map to TRBD2. The germline gives CDR1 SGHAT, CDR2 FQNNGV. The CDR3 is 19 amino acids. With V trimmed by 5 bases and J by 3 bases, 19 bases remained unmatched. The CDR3 reads CASSRLRSGPSGSVYEQYF. The CDR3 DNA sequence: TGTGCCAGCAGCCGTCTGCGATCCGGACCTAGCGGGAGTGTCTACGAGCAGTACTTC.

The chain combines TRBV6-1 with TRBJ2-3, with D perhaps given as TRBD1 or TRBD2 (6 bases each). The germline V and J ends were trimmed by 1 base and 14 bases, with 16 bases remaining between them. Germline lookup yields CDR1 MNHNS and CDR2 SASEGT. The CDR3 contains 13 residues. CDR3 sequence reads: CASSEVIAEGVYF. CDR3 sequence (DNA): TGTGCCAGCAGTGAAGTGATAGCGGAGGGGGTGTATTTT.

A remark on this clonotype: At one of its ends the junction is not consistent with the germline gene, which may arise from a read error. The J gene is TRBJ2-7, the V gene TRBV5-1; D is ambiguous. This CDR3 has 13 amino acids. Germline V lookup: CDR1 SGHRS, CDR2 YFSETQ. The CDR3 DNA reads as TGCACCAGCAGCTTCTCGGAGTCCTACGAGCAGTACTTC. Translating it yields CTSSFSESYEQYF.

The V gene is TRBV5-1, the J gene TRBJ2-5, with 10 positions matching TRBD2. Per germline, CDR1 SGHRS and CDR2 YFSETQ. V gave up 3 bases and J gave up 3 bases; unmatched junction bases: 5. This CDR3 is 15 amino acids long. CDR3 nucleotides: TGCGCCAGCAGCTACCTAGCGGGGGAGGAAGAGACCCAGTACTTC. It codes for CASSYLAGEEETQYF.

The chain recombines TRBV7-3 with TRBJ2-1, with 13 bases lining up with TRBD2. The V and J ends lost 5 bases and 3 bases, in that order; junction bases with no gene match: 10. Germline CDR1 reads SGHTA; CDR2 reads FQGTGA. This CDR3 comprises 18 residues. The CDR3 nucleotides are TGTGCCAGCAGCCCGCGACTAGCGGGAGGCACCTTCTACAATGAGCAGTTCTTC. This sequence encodes CASSPRLAGGTFYNEQFF.